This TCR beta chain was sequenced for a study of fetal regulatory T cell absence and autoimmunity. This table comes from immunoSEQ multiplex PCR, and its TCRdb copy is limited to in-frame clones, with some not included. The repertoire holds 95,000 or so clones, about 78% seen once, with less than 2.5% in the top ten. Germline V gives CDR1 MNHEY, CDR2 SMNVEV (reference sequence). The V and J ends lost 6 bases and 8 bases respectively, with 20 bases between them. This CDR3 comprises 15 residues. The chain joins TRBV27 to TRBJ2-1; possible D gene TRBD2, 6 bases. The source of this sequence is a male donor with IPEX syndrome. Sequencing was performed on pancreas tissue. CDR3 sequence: CASSDLKRRDHEQFF. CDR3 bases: TGTGCCAGCAGCGACCTAAAAAGGAGGGATCATGAGCAGTTCTTC.